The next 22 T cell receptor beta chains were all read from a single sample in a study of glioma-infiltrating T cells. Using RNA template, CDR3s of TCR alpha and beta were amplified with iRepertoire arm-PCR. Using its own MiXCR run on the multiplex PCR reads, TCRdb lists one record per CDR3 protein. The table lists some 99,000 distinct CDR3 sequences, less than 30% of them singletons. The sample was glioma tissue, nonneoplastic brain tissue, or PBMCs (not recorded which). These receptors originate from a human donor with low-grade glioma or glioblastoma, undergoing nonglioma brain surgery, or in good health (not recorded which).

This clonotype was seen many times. The CDR3 reads CSASQDRYGEQFF. CDR3 sequence (DNA): TGCAGTGCTAGCCAGGACAGGTACGGGGAGCAGTTCTTC. This rearrangement joins TRBV20-1 to TRBJ2-1; 7 bases match TRBD1. The V segment lost 3 bases and the J segment 10 bases; nucleotides outside the gene matches: 9. Germline CDR1 and CDR2: DFQATT and SNEGSKA (reference sequence). This CDR3 region has 13 residues.

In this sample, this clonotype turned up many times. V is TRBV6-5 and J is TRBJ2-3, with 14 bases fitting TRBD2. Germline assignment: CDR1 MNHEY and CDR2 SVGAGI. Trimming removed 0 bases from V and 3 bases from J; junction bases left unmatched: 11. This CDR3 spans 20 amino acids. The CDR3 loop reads CASSYSTSGGALSGTDTQYF. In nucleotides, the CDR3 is TGTGCCAGCAGTTACTCGACTAGCGGGGGGGCATTGAGCGGAACAGATACGCAGTATTTT.

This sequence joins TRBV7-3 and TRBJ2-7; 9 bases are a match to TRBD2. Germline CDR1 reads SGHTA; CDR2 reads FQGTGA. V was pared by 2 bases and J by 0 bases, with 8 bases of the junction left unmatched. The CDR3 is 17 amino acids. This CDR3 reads CASSLGLAFQPSYEQYF. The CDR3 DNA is TGTGCCAGCAGCTTAGGACTAGCGTTTCAACCCTCCTACGAGCAGTACTTC.

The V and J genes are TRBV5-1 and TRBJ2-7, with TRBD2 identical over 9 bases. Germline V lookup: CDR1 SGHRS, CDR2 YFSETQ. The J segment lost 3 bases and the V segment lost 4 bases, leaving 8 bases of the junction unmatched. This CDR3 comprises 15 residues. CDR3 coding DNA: TGCGCCAGCAGCCCGCAGGCTAGCGGGAACTACGAGCAGTACTTC. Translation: CASSPQASGNYEQYF.

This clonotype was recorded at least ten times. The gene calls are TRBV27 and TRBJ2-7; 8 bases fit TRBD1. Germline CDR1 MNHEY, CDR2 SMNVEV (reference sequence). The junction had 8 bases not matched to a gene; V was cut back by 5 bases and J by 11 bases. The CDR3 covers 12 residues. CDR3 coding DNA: TGTGCCAGCAGTCGGTTGGACAGGGAGGAGTACTTC. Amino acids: CASSRLDREEYF.

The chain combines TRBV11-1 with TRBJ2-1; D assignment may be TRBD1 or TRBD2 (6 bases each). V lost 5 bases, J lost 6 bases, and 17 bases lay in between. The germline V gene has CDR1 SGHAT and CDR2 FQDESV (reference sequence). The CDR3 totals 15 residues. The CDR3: CASSVGGAAGNEQFF. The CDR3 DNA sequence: TGTGCCAGCAGCGTGGGGGGCGCGGCTGGCAATGAGCAGTTCTTC. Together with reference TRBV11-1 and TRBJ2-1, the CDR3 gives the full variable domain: EAEVAQSPRYKITEKSQAVAFWCDPISGHATLYWYRQILGQGPELLVQFQDESVVDDSQLPKDRFSAERLKGVDSTLKIQPAELGDSAMYLCASSVGGAAGNEQFFGPGTRLTVL.

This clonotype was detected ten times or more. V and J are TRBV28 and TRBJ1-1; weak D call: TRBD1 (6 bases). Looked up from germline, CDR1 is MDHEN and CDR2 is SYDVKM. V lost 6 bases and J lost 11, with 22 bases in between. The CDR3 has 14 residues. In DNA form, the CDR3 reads TGTGCCAGCAGGGAGTCCGGGGACACACCTTTGGCTTTCTTT. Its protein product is CASRESGDTPLAFF.

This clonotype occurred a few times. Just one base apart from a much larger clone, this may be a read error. The CDR3, as DNA: TGTGCCAGCAGGCGTAGGGATATGGACACTGAAGCTCTCTTT. Protein: CASRRRDMDTEALF. The V call is TRBV5-4, the J call TRBJ1-1, with a weak D call TRBD1 (5 bases). This CDR3 has 14 residues. Germline V lookup: CDR1 SGHNT, CDR2 YYREEE (reference sequence).

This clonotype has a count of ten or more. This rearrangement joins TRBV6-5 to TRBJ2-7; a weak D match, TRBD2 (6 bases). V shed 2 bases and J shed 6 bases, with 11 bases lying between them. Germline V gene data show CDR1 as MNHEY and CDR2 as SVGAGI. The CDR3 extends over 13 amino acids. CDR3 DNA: TGTGCCAGCAGTTACATCGGGGGAACCGAGCAGTACTTC. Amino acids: CASSYIGGTEQYF.

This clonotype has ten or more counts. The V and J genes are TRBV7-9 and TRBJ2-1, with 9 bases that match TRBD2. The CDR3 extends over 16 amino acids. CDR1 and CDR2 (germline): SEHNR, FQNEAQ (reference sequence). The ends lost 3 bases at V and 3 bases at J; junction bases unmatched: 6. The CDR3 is CASSFLGTSIYNEQFF. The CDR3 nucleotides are TGTGCCAGCAGCTTCCTCGGGACTAGCATCTACAATGAGCAGTTCTTC.

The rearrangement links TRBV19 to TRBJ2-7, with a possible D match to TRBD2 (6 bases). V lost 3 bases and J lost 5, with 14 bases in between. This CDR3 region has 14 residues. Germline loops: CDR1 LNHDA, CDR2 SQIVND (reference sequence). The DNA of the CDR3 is TGTGCCAGTAGTATTTTCAGGAGGAGGGACGAGCAGTACTTC. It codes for CASSIFRRRDEQYF. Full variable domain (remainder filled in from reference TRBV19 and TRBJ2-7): DGGITQSPKYLFRKEGQNVTLSCEQNLNHDAMYWYRQDPGQGLRLIYYSQIVNDFQKGDIAEGYSVSREKKESFPLTVTSAQKNPTAFYLCASSIFRRRDEQYFGPGTRLTVT.

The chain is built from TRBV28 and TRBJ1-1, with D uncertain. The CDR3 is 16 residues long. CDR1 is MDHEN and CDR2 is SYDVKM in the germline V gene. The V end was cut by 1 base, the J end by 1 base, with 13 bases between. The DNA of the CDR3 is TGTGCCAGCAGTTTATATTCCCCCCCCCAGAACACTGAAGCTTTCTTT. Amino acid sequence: CASSLYSPPQNTEAFF. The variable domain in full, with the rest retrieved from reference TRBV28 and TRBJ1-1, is DVKVTQSSRYLVKRTGEKVFLECVQDMDHENMFWYRQDPGLGLRLIYFSYDVKMKEKGDIPEGYSVSREKKERFSLILESASTNQTSMYLCASSLYSPPQNTEAFFGQGTRLTVV.

The CDR3 nucleotides read TGTGCCAGCAGTACTTTACGTGAGAGCTCCTACAATGAGCAGTTCTTC. Translating gives CASSTLRESSYNEQFF. The chain combines TRBV6-1 with TRBJ2-1; D ambiguous. Germline values: CDR1 MNHNS, CDR2 SASEGT. Trimming removed 5 bases from V and 0 bases from J, with 14 bases in between. CDR3 length: 16 residues.

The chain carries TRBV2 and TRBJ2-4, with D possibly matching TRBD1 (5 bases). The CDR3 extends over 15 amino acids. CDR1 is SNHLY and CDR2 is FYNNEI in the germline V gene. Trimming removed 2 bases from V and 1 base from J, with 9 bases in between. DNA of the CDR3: TGTGCCAGCAGTGAAAAGGGGCCGGCCAAAAACATTCAGTACTTC. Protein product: CASSEKGPAKNIQYF.

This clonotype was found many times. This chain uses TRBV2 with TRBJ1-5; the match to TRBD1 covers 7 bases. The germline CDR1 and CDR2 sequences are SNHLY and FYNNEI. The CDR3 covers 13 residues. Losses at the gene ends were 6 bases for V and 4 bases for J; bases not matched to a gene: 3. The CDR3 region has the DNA TGTGCCAGCAGGACAGGGCTTAATCAGCCCCAGCATTTT. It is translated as CASRTGLNQPQHF.

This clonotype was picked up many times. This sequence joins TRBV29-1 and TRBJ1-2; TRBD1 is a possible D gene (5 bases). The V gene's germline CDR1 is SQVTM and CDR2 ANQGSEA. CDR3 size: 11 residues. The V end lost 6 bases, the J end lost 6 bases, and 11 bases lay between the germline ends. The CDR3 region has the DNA TGCAGCGTAATAGCGGGGGATGGCTACACCTTC. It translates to CSVIAGDGYTF.

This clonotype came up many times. CDR3 amino acids: CASSSQLNTEAFF. Written as DNA, the CDR3 is TGCGCCAGCAGCTCACAGTTGAACACTGAAGCTTTCTTT. This chain links TRBV5-1 with TRBJ1-1, with D unresolved. V lost 3 bases to trimming and J lost 0 bases, with 6 bases between them. This CDR3 is built from 13 residues. Germline-derived CDR1 and CDR2 are SGHRS and YFSETQ.

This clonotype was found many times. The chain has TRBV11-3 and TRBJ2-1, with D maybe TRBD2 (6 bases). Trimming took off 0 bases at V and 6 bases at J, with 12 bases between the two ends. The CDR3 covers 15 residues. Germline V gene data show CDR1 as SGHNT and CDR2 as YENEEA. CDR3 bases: TGTGCCAGCAGCTTAGAGGGAGCCGGGGGCAATGAGCAGTTCTTC. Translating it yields CASSLEGAGGNEQFF. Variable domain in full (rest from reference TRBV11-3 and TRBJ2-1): EAGVVQSPRYKIIEKKQPVAFWCNPISGHNTLYWYLQNLGQGPELLIRYENEEAVDDSQLPKDRFSAERLKGVDSTLKIQPAELGDSAVYLCASSLEGAGGNEQFFGPGTRLTVL.

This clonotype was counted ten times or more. The CDR3 DNA follows: TGTGCCACCAGCAGAAGGAGCGGGGAGGGGTACTATGGCTACACCTTC. Translated, it gives CATSRRSGEGYYGYTF. The rearrangement joins TRBV15 to TRBJ1-2, with a tentative D call TRBD1 (5 bases). V lost 2 bases and J 3 bases, leaving 16 bases between the germline ends. Germline CDR1 is LNHNV and CDR2 is YYDKDF (reference sequence). The CDR3 length is 16 residues. The complete variable domain, with remaining parts taken from reference TRBV15 and TRBJ1-2, reads DAMVIQNPRYQVTQFGKPVTLSCSQTLNHNVMYWYQQKSSQAPKLLFHYYDKDFNNEADTPDNFQSRRPNTSFCFLDIRSPGLGDTAMYLCATSRRSGEGYYGYTFGSGTRLTVV.

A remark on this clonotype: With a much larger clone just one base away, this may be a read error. Here the CDR3 reads CSVGFRATGELLF. The CDR3, as DNA: TGCAGCGTTGGTTTCAGGGCCACCGGGGAGCTGCTTTTT. V is TRBV29-1 and J is TRBJ2-2; either TRBD1 or TRBD2 may fit D (5 bases each). Per germline, CDR1 SQVTM and CDR2 ANQGSEA. The CDR3 runs to 13 residues.

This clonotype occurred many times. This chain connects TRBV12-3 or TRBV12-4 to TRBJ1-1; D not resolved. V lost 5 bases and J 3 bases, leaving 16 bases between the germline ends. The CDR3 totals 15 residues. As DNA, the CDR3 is TGTGCCAGCAGTCCCCCGGACCGACAATACACTGAAGCTTTCTTT. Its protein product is CASSPPDRQYTEAFF.

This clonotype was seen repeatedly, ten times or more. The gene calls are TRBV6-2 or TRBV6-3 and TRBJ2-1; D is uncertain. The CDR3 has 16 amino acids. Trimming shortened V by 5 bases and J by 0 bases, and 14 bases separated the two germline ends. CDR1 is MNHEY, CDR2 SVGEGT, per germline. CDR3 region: CASSPLYTSSYNEQFF. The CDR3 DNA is TGTGCCAGCAGTCCACTTTACACGAGCTCCTACAATGAGCAGTTCTTC.